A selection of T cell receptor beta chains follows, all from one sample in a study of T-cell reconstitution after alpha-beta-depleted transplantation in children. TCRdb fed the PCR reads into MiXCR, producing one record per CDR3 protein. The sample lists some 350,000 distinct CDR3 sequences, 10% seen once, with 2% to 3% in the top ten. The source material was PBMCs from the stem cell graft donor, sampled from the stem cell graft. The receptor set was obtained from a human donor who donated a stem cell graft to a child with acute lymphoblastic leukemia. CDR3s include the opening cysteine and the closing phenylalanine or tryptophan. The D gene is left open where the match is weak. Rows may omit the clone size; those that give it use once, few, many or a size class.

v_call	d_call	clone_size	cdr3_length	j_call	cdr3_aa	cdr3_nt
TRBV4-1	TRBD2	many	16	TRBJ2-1	CASSQGLAGFYNEQFF	TGCGCCAGCAGCCAAGGGCTAGCGGGATTCTATAATGAGCAGTTCTTC
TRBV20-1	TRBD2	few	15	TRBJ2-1	CSATTGAGVINEQFF	TGCAGTGCTACCACGGGAGCGGGAGTTATCAATGAGCAGTTCTTC
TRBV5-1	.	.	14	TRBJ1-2	CASSLDGGASGYTF	TGCGCCAGCAGCTTGGACGGGGGCGCGTCCGGCTACACCTTC
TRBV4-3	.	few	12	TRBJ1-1	CASSGANTEAFF	TGCGCCAGCAGCGGGGCGAACACTGAAGCTTTCTTT
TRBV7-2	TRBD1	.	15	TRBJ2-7	CASSLMPGGLGEQYF	TGTGCCAGCAGCTTAATGCCAGGGGGCTTGGGCGAGCAGTACTTC
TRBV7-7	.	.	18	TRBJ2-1	CASSLGTGFYTSYNEQFF	TGTGCTAGCAGCTTAGGTACGGGGTTTTATACCTCCTACAATGAGCAGTTCTTC
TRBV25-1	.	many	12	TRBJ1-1	CASSKGLIEAFF	TGTGCCAGCAGTAAAGGACTGATCGAAGCTTTCTTT
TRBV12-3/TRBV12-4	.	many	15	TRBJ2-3	CASSRGRGSTDTQYF	TGTGCCAGCAGCCGTGGACGGGGGTCCACAGATACGCAGTATTTT
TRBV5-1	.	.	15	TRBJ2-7	CASSPGAGVAYEQYF	TGCGCCAGCAGCCCCGGGGCAGGGGTTGCCTACGAGCAGTACTTC
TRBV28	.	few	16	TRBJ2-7	CASSLVVWQGAYEQYF	TGTGCCAGCAGTTTAGTGGTTTGGCAGGGAGCCTACGAGCAGTACTTC
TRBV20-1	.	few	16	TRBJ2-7	CSARGGQLGGGYEQYF	TGCAGTGCGCGTGGGGGACAGCTGGGGGGAGGGTACGAGCAGTACTTC
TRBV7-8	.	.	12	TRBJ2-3	CASSLGWATQYF	TGTGCCAGCAGCTTAGGGTGGGCCACGCAGTATTTT
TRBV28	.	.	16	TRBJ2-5	CASSFYGVQFQETQYF	TGTGCCAGCAGTTTCTACGGGGTCCAATTCCAAGAGACCCAGTACTTC
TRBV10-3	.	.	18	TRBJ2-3	CAISGESWAGLGTDTQYF	TGTGCCATCAGTGGAGAGTCCTGGGCGGGGTTGGGCACAGATACGCAGTATTTT
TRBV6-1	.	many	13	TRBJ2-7	CASSAERQYEQYF	TGTGCCAGCAGTGCGGAGCGACAGTACGAGCAGTACTTC
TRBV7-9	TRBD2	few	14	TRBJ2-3	CASSQTSPSDTQYF	TGTGCCAGCAGCCAGACTAGCCCATCAGATACGCAGTATTTT
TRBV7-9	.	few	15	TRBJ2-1	CASSWVGRQHNEQFF	TGTGCCAGCAGCTGGGTCGGGAGACAACACAATGAGCAGTTCTTC
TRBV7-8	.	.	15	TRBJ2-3	CASSLEVLSVDTQYF	TGTGCCAGCAGCTTAGAGGTTCTCTCCGTAGATACGCAGTATTTT
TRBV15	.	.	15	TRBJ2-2	CATSRDADNTGELFF	TGTGCCACCAGCAGAGATGCAGATAACACCGGGGAGCTGTTTTTT
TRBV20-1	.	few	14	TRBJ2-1	CSAIGLGSYNEQFF	TGCAGTGCTATTGGACTCGGCTCCTACAATGAGCAGTTCTTC
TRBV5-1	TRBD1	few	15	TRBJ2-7	CASSLGPGGLYEQYF	TGCGCCAGCAGCTTGGGCCCAGGGGGCTTGTACGAGCAGTACTTC
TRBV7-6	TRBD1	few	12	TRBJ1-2	CASSSTGVGYTF	TGTGCCAGCAGCTCCACAGGGGTTGGCTACACCTTC
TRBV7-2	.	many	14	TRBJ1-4	CASSLKASHEKLFF	TGTGCCAGCAGCTTAAAAGCCTCTCATGAAAAACTGTTTTTT
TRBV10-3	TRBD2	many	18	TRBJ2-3	CGSAPGTSGRASIDTQYF	TGTGGTTCAGCACCCGGGACTAGCGGGAGGGCCTCTATAGATACGCAGTATTTT
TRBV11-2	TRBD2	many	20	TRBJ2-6	CASSFRPFSGLSSGANVLTF	TGTGCCAGCAGCTTTCGACCCTTTAGCGGGCTGAGCTCTGGGGCCAACGTCCTGACTTTC
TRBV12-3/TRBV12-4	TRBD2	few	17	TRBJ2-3	CASSHRLAGASTDTQYF	TGTGCCAGCAGTCACCGACTAGCGGGAGCTAGCACAGATACGCAGTATTTT